Many counts were recorded for the clone carrying this T cell receptor (beta chain). The CDR3 is made up of 18 amino acids. Germline trimming cut 6 bases from V and 1 base from J; bases unmatched to any gene: 13. From germline, CDR1 is MDHEN and CDR2 SYDVKM. The protocol attached unique molecular identifiers to individual cDNA molecules. Using its own MiXCR run on the 5' RACE reads, TCRdb lists one record per CDR3 protein. Of around 28,000 distinct CDR3 sequences in the sample, about 5.7% were seen once. The data were taken from a study of early T cells in non-severe SARS-CoV-2 infection. The receptor comes from an adult who was a healthcare worker with PCR-confirmed SARS-CoV-2 infection or an uninfected control (not recorded which). The gene calls are TRBV28 and TRBJ2-3, with TRBD2 identical over 10 bases. The sequencing input was whole blood. CDR3 protein: CASSLTSGLGYGTDTQYF. CDR3 DNA sequence: TGTGCCAGCAGCCTGACTAGCGGGTTGGGGTATGGCACAGATACGCAGTATTTT.